This T cell receptor beta chain was sequenced for a study of blood T cell dynamics during melanoma immunotherapy. Repertoires were generated with immunoSEQ multiplex PCR, while TCRdb's copy carries only in-frame clones and drops some. The table has roughly 16,000 clones, roughly 93% seen once. After removal of 5 bases from V and 0 bases from J, the junction contained 10 bases not matched to a gene. The germline gives CDR1 SGHAT, CDR2 FQNNGV. CDR3 length equals 17 residues. This sample's time point: week 3, after first cycle of checkpoint inhibitor. Disease control meant complete response, partial response or stable disease at 12 weeks. Prior systemic cancer therapy, immunosuppressant use and other active malignancies excluded patients.

Sequencing was performed on effector memory CD8+ T cells from blood, taken from a patient treated with checkpoint blockade. This receptor was taken from a human donor with melanoma. The chain carries TRBV11-2 and TRBJ2-4; TRBD1 aligns across 7 bases. The CDR3, as DNA: TGTGCCAGCAGCCCAAATGGACAGGACCTAGCCAAAAACATTCAGTACTTC. As protein: CASSPNGQDLAKNIQYF.